This T cell receptor beta chain was sequenced for a study of blood T cell repertoires in COVID-19. This clone came up once. Original methodology: It was from reference gene primer amplification that nucleated cell counts were estimated. The repertoire was sequenced with immunoSEQ multiplex PCR; TCRdb's copy has only in-frame clones and lacks some. V, J and clone size were drawn from that table, and D and trimming were deduced from the DNA. The sample shows around 110,000 clones, about two thirds of them seen only once. CDR3 length equals 15 residues. Trimming took 3 bases from V and 2 from J, leaving 11 bases between them. Germline loops: CDR1 LNHDA, CDR2 SQIVND (reference sequence).

The chain carries TRBV19 and TRBJ2-1; D is possibly TRBD1 (5 bases). Sequencing was carried out using peripheral blood. The TCR originated in a human donor with acute or convalescent COVID-19. The donor label of this sample is uncertain. This CDR3 reads CASSMQGVPYNEQFF. The CDR3 DNA sequence: TGTGCCAGTAGTATGCAGGGCGTCCCCTACAATGAGCAGTTCTTC. The variable domain in full, with the rest retrieved from reference TRBV19 and TRBJ2-1, is DGGITQSPKYLFRKEGQNVTLSCEQNLNHDAMYWYRQDPGQGLRLIYYSQIVNDFQKGDIAEGYSVSREKKESFPLTVTSAQKNPTAFYLCASSMQGVPYNEQFFGPGTRLTVL.